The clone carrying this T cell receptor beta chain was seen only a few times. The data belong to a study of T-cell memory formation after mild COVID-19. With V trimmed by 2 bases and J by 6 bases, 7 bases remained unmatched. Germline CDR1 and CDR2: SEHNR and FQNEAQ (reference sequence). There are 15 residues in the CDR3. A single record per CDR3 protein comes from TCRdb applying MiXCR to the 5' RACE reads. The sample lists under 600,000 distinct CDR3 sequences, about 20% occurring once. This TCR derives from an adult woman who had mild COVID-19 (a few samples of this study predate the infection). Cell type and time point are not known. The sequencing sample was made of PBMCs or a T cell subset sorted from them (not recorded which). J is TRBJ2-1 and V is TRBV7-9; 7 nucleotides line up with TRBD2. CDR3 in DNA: TGTGCCAGCAGCTTATGGACTAGGAGGGCCAATGAGCAGTTCTTC. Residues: CASSLWTRRANEQFF.